Each of the 15 T cell receptor beta chains below was sequenced from the same sample in a study of regulatory T cells in long-lasting Graves disease. Time point defined: persistent/refractory GD, antithyroid drugs over 5 years with positive TRAb. Making the TCR library involved RNA that had been extracted from PBMCs. Relying on iRepertoire HTBI primers and Arm-PCR of CDR3 regions, the team built TCR beta libraries. TCRdb processed the multiplex PCR reads anew with MiXCR; each CDR3 protein has one entry. The data hold hundreds of thousands of distinct CDR3 sequences, with roughly 21% observed a single time. The sequenced sample was peripheral blood mononuclear cells (PBMCs), obtained when the disease was refractory, from a patient treated with antithyroid drugs. These receptors were taken from a female donor with Graves disease.

The chain employs TRBV6-1 and TRBJ1-6, with 7 bases that match TRBD1. Germline V CDR1 and CDR2: MNHNS, SASEGT. V was clipped by 5 bases and J by 6 bases; unmatched bases: 7. CDR3 length: 15 residues. The CDR3 DNA reads as TGTGCCAGCAGTAGCGCCGGGACAGTTAATTCACCCCTCCACTTT. Residues: CASSSAGTVNSPLHF.

This clonotype was recorded many times. The chain couples TRBV28 to TRBJ2-7, with TRBD2 identical over 7 bases. The V segment lost 8 bases and the J segment 5 bases; nucleotides outside the gene matches: 12. Germline V gives CDR1 MDHEN, CDR2 SYDVKM. CDR3 length: 14 residues. CDR3 residues: CASCRRRELNEQYF. CDR3 in DNA: TGTGCCAGCTGCCGTAGGCGGGAGTTAAACGAGCAGTACTTC.

This clonotype occurred once. V gene TRBV6-2 or TRBV6-3 combines with J gene TRBJ1-5; TRBD1 matches 8 bases. After removal of 6 bases from V and 6 bases from J, the junction contained 4 bases not matched to a gene. The CDR3 extends over 13 amino acids. Germline CDR1 reads MNHEY; CDR2 reads SVGEGT. Written as DNA, the CDR3 is TGTGCCAGCAGCCAGACAGGGGTTCAGCCCCAGCATTTT. Its translation: CASSQTGVQPQHF.

The V and J genes are TRBV7-2 and TRBJ1-2; TRBD1 might be the D (6 bases). CDR3 size: 15 residues. Looked up from germline, CDR1 is SGHTA and CDR2 is FQGNSA. The V end lost 2 bases, the J end lost 3 bases, and 13 bases lay between the germline ends. CDR3 in amino acids: CASSLWGGLDYGYTF. Written as DNA, the CDR3 is TGTGCCAGCAGCTTATGGGGGGGCTTAGACTATGGCTACACCTTC.

In its sample, this clonotype was seen many times. J is TRBJ1-2 and V is TRBV4-1; maybe TRBD1 (6 bases). Germline CDR1 is MGHRA and CDR2 is YSYEKL. The CDR3 runs to 14 residues. The V gene lost 5 bases and the J gene lost 6 bases, with 16 bases spanning the gap. The CDR3 nucleotides read TGCGCCAGCAGCGACCCGACAGGCCCTAATGGCTACACCTTC. Its translation is CASSDPTGPNGYTF.

This clonotype was seen more than once but under ten times. The chain couples TRBV6-5 to TRBJ1-2; no clear D gene. This CDR3 region has 12 residues. Trimming left V 4 bases short and J 3 bases short, with 6 bases between. Per the germline V gene, CDR1 is MNHEY and CDR2 is SVGAGI. CDR3 region: CASSWRDYGYTF. CDR3 nucleotides: TGTGCCAGCAGTTGGCGCGACTATGGCTACACCTTC.

This clonotype was recorded many times. The CDR3 region has the DNA TGTGCCAGCAGCCAGGAGGCAGGGAGCCCCTACGAGCAGTACTTC. The encoded protein is CASSQEAGSPYEQYF. The rearrangement uses TRBV7-2 and TRBJ2-7; D possibly uses TRBD1 or TRBD2 (5 bases each). The CDR3 totals 15 residues. Trimming removed 5 bases from V and 2 bases from J, with 16 bases in between. Germline V lookup: CDR1 SGHTA, CDR2 FQGNSA.

V usage is TRBV29-1 and J usage is TRBJ1-1, with D unclear. Per germline, CDR1 SQVTM and CDR2 ANQGSEA. The CDR3 spans 11 residues. With 3 bases removed from V and 10 bases from J, the gap between germline ends came to 12 bases. The CDR3 region has the DNA TGCAGCGTTGAGGCCACAGAGAGAGCTTTCTTT. Translating it yields CSVEATERAFF. The variable domain in full, completed from reference TRBV29-1 and TRBJ1-1, reads SAVISQKPSRDICQRGTSLTIQCQVDSQVTMMFWYRQQPGQSLTLIATANQGSEATYESGFVIDKFPISRPNLTFSTLTVSNMSPEDSSIYLCSVEATERAFFGQGTRLTVV.

About this clonotype itself: Compared with germline, one end of the junction differs, possibly owing to a read error. The chain has TRBV6-2 or TRBV6-3 and TRBJ1-3; D is undetermined. Germline loops: CDR1 MNHEY, CDR2 SVGEGT. The CDR3 extends over 14 amino acids. CDR3 coding DNA: TGTGCCGGCAGGAGCCTGGGCTCTGGAAACACCATATATTTT. Residues: CAGRSLGSGNTIYF.

The rearrangement uses TRBV15 and TRBJ1-4; D perhaps matches TRBD1 (5 bases). Germline V gives CDR1 LNHNV, CDR2 YYDKDF (reference sequence). V was trimmed by 6 bases and J by 0 bases, leaving 14 bases between them. The CDR3 spans 16 residues. The DNA for the CDR3 is TGTGCCACCAGATTAGGGGACTTTGCAACTAATGAAAAACTGTTTTTT. It encodes CATRLGDFATNEKLFF. The whole variable domain, remainder taken from reference TRBV15 and TRBJ1-4, is DAMVIQNPRYQVTQFGKPVTLSCSQTLNHNVMYWYQQKSSQAPKLLFHYYDKDFNNEADTPDNFQSRRPNTSFCFLDIRSPGLGDTAMYLCATRLGDFATNEKLFFGSGTQLSVL.

The chain employs TRBV12-3 or TRBV12-4 and TRBJ2-7; 8 bases are shared with TRBD1. The CDR3 extends over 17 amino acids. Unmatched junction bases numbered 18, after V lost 6 bases and J lost 5 bases. Written as DNA, the CDR3 is TGTGCCAGCAGCGCCCGGGAACCAGGGGGCCAATTCGACGAGCAGTACTTC. Translation: CASSAREPGGQFDEQYF.

This clonotype was counted only a few times. The chain joins TRBV7-9 to TRBJ2-5; perhaps TRBD2 as D (5 bases). Trimming removed 5 bases at V and 3 bases at J, with 10 bases between. The CDR3 sequence is 13 residues long. Germline V gives CDR1 SEHNR, CDR2 FQNEAQ (reference sequence). In DNA form, the CDR3 reads TGTGCCAGCAGCGACCTCGGGGAAGAGACCCAGTACTTC. Its translation: CASSDLGEETQYF.

The chain links TRBV7-9 to TRBJ1-1; weak D call: TRBD1 (5 bases). Germline lookup yields CDR1 SEHNR and CDR2 FQNEAQ (reference sequence). The V end was cut by 7 bases, the J end by 5 bases, with 17 bases between. The CDR3 runs 14 residues. CDR3 sequence: CASTWRGWGTEAFF. Written as DNA, the CDR3 is TGTGCCAGCACCTGGAGAGGGTGGGGGACTGAAGCTTTCTTT.

With regard to this clonotype: With a much larger clone just one base away, this may be a read error. CDR3 coding DNA: TGTGCCAGCAGTGATTCCGGCAGGGGATATAATGAAAAACTGTTTTTT. Its protein is CASSDSGRGYNEKLFF. The rearrangement joins TRBV27 to TRBJ1-4; TRBD1 is a possible D gene (6 bases). This CDR3 is built from 16 residues. V gave up 5 bases and J gave up 4 bases, with 17 bases separating them. Germline V lookup: CDR1 MNHEY, CDR2 SMNVEV (reference sequence).

This clonotype occurred many times. The rearrangement joins TRBV12-3 or TRBV12-4 to TRBJ2-5, with D maybe TRBD2 (5 bases). The CDR3 runs to 12 residues. V was trimmed by 8 bases and J by 5 bases, leaving 12 bases between them. Here the CDR3 reads CASCLSGETQYF. CDR3 DNA sequence: TGTGCCAGCTGCCTGTCGGGGGAGACCCAGTACTTC.